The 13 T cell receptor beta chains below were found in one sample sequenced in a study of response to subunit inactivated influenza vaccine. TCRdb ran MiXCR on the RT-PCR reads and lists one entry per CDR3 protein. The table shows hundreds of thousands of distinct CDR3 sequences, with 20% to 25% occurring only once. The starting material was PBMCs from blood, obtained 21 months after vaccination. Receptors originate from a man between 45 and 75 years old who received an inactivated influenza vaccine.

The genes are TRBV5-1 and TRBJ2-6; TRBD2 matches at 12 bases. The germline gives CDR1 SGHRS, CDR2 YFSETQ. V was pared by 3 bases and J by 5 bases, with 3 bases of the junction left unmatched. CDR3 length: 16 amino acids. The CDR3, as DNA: TGCGCCAGCAGCTCCCGGACTAGCGGGAGGGCCAACGTCCTGACTTTC. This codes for CASSSRTSGRANVLTF.

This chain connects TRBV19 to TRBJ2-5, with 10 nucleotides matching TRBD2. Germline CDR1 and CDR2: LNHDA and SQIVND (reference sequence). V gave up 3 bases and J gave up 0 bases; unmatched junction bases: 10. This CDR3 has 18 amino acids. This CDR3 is CASSISASGGRYQETQYF. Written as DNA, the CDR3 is TGTGCCAGTAGTATTTCGGCTAGCGGGGGCAGGTACCAAGAGACCCAGTACTTC. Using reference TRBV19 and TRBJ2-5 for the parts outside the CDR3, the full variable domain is DGGITQSPKYLFRKEGQNVTLSCEQNLNHDAMYWYRQDPGQGLRLIYYSQIVNDFQKGDIAEGYSVSREKKESFPLTVTSAQKNPTAFYLCASSISASGGRYQETQYFGPGTRLLVL.

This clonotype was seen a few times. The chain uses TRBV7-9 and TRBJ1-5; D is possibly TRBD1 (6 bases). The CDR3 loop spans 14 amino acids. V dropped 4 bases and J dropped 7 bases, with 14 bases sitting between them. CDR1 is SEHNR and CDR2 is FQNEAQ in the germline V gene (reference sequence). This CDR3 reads CASSYDRTSQPQHF. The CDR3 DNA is TGTGCCAGCAGCTACGACAGGACGAGCCAGCCCCAGCATTTT.

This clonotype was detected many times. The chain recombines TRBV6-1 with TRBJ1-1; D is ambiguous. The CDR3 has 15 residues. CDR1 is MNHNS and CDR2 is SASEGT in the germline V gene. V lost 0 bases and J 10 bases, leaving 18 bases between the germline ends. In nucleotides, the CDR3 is TGTGCCAGCAGTGAAGCGGGCGGCTCCCGGACGGGAGCTTTCTTT. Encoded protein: CASSEAGGSRTGAFF.

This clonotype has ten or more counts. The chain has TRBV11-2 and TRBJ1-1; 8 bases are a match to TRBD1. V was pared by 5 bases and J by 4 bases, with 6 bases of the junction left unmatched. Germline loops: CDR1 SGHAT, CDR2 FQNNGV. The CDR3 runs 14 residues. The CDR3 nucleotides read TGTGCCAGCAGCATGACAGGGGCGGGCACTGAAGCTTTCTTT. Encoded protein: CASSMTGAGTEAFF. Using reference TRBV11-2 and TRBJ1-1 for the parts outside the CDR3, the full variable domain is EAGVAQSPRYKIIEKRQSVAFWCNPISGHATLYWYQQILGQGPKLLIQFQNNGVVDDSQLPKDRFSAERLKGVDSTLKIQPAKLEDSAVYLCASSMTGAGTEAFFGQGTRLTVV.

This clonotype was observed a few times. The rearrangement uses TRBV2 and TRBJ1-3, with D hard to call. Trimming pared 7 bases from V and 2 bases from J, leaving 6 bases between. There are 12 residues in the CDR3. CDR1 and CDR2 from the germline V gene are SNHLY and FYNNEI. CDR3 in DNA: TGTGCCAGCAACTTAGCTGGAAACACCATATATTTT. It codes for CASNLAGNTIYF.

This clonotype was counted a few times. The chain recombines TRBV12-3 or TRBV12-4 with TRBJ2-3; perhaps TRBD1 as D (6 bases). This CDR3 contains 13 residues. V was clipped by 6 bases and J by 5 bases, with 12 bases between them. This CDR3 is CASRVTGQDTQYF. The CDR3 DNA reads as TGTGCCAGCAGGGTTACAGGGCAAGATACGCAGTATTTT.

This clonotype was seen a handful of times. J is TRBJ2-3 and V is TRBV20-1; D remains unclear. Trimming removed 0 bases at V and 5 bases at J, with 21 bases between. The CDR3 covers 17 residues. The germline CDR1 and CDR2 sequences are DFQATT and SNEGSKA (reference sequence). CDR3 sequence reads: CSARDAGSRDSQDTQYF. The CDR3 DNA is TGCAGTGCTAGAGATGCAGGTAGCAGAGACTCCCAAGATACGCAGTATTTT.

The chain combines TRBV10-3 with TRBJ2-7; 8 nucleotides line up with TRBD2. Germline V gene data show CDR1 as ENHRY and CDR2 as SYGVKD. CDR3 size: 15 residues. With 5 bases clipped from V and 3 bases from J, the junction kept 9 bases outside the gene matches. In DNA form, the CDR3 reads TGTGCCATCAGTCCCGGGACTAGACTTGGCTACGAGCAGTACTTC. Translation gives CAISPGTRLGYEQYF.

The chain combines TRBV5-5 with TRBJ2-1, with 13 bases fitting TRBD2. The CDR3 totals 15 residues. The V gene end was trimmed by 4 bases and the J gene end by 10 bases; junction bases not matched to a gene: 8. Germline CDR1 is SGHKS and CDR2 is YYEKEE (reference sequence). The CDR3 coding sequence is TGTGCCAGCAGCCAAACTAGCGGGGGGGCAGAAGAGCAGTTCTTC. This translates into CASSQTSGGAEEQFF. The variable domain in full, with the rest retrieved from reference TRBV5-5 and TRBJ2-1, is DAGVTQSPTHLIKTRGQQVTLRCSPISGHKSVSWYQQVLGQGPQFIFQYYEKEERGRGNFPDRFSARQFPNYSSELNVNALLLGDSALYLCASSQTSGGAEEQFFGPGTRLTVL.

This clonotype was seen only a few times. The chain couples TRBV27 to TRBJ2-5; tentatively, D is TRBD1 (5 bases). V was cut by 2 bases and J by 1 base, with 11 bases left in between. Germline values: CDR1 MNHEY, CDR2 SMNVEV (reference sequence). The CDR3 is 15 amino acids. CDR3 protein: CASSLGALSQETQYF. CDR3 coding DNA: TGTGCCAGCAGTTTAGGGGCCCTAAGCCAAGAGACCCAGTACTTC.

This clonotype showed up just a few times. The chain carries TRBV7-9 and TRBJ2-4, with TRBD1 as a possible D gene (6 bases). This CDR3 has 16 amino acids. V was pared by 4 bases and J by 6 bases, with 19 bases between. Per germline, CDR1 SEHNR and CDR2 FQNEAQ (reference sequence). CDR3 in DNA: TGTGCCAGCAGCTCGCGGACAGACATAACGGGAAACATTCAGTACTTC. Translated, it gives CASSSRTDITGNIQYF.

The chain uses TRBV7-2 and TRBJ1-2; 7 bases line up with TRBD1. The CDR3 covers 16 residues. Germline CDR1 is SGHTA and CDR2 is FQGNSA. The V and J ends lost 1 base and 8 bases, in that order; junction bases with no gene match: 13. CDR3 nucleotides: TGTGCCAGCAGCTTAGTAACCCAGGGGGGGCGTGGCGGCTACACCTTC. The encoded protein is CASSLVTQGGRGGYTF.